The 15 T cell receptor beta chains given below trace back to one sample, sequenced in a study of OX40 agonist ivuxolimab in advanced cancers. The data were produced by immunoSEQ multiplex PCR, yet TCRdb's version contains in-frame clones alone and is incomplete. The table includes 65,000 to 85,000 clones, approximately 86% detected once. Material: CD4+ or CD8+ T cells sorted from blood, obtained in a trial of the OX40 agonist ivuxolimab. Source of these receptors: an adult with an advanced solid tumor such as melanoma, head and neck, liver or kidney cancer.

V and J are TRBV5-5 and TRBJ1-5; D is ambiguous. Trimming took 0 bases from V and 4 from J, leaving 11 bases between them. Germline loops: CDR1 SGHKS, CDR2 YYEKEE (reference sequence). This CDR3 is built from 15 residues. The CDR3 region has the DNA TGTGCCAGCAGCTTGGAATGGGCCCTGAATCAGCCCCAGCATTTT. It is translated as CASSLEWALNQPQHF.

The chain joins TRBV18 to TRBJ2-1, with TRBD1 matching over 11 bases. The CDR3 length is 16 residues. V dropped 3 bases and J dropped 7; count of bases not matched to a gene: 8. Germline V gene sequence: CDR1 KGHSH, CDR2 LQKENI. The CDR3 protein is CASSPFGQGASNEQFF. In DNA form, the CDR3 reads TGTGCCAGCTCACCGTTTGGACAGGGGGCGTCAAATGAGCAGTTCTTC.

This clone has more than one count but fewer than ten. The rearrangement uses TRBV5-6 and TRBJ2-1; D is possibly TRBD1 (6 bases). From germline, CDR1 is SGHDT and CDR2 YYEEEE. V gave up 4 bases and J gave up 0 bases, with 17 bases separating them. The CDR3 totals 17 residues. The CDR3 sequence is CASSALQGISSYNEQFF. The CDR3 coding sequence is TGTGCCAGCAGCGCATTACAGGGTATCAGCTCCTACAATGAGCAGTTCTTC.

This rearrangement joins TRBV7-9 to TRBJ2-7; TRBD1 aligns across 12 bases. V lost 5 bases to trimming and J lost 5 bases; unmatched junction nucleotides: 16. Germline assignment: CDR1 SEHNR and CDR2 FQNEAQ (reference sequence). This CDR3 is 18 amino acids long. This CDR3 is CASSPRRTTGQGADEQYF. The CDR3 DNA reads TGTGCCAGCAGCCCCCGCAGAACGACGGGACAGGGGGCCGACGAGCAGTACTTC.

This chain joins TRBV18 and TRBJ2-7; D is undetermined. V was clipped by 3 bases and J by 2 bases, with 14 bases between them. This CDR3 comprises 15 residues. Germline CDR1 and CDR2: KGHSH and LQKENI. The CDR3 DNA follows: TGTGCCAGCTCACCGGAGTCAGCCGGGCCCTACGAGCAGTACTTC. Protein sequence: CASSPESAGPYEQYF.

As to this clone: Other nucleotide sequences in the sample specify the same CDR3. V usage is TRBV28 and J usage is TRBJ2-5; possible D gene TRBD1, 5 bases. CDR1 MDHEN and CDR2 SYDVKM come from the germline V gene. CDR3 size: 12 residues. The V and J ends lost 6 bases and 2 bases respectively, with 7 bases between them. CDR3 amino acids: CASRQGQETQYF. The DNA for the CDR3 is TGTGCCAGCAGGCAGGGACAAGAGACCCAGTACTTC.

This chain joins TRBV18 and TRBJ1-6; 9 positions agree with TRBD1. The trim removed 3 bases at V and 8 bases at J, leaving 5 bases unmatched. This CDR3 has 15 amino acids. CDR1 and CDR2 (germline): KGHSH, LQKENI. The CDR3 nucleotides read TGTGCCAGCTCACCGACAGGGGGTTCTGATTCACCCCTCCACTTT. This encodes CASSPTGGSDSPLHF.

V gene TRBV7-7 combines with J gene TRBJ1-3, with D uncertain. The CDR3 spans 16 residues. CDR1 and CDR2 (germline): SSHAT, FNYEAQ (reference sequence). The V end lost 1 base, the J end lost 2 bases, and 12 bases lay between the germline ends. The CDR3 spells CASSLGFPGAGNTIYF. In DNA, the CDR3 is TGTGCCAGCAGCTTAGGCTTCCCCGGAGCTGGAAACACCATATATTTT.

The chain has TRBV19 and TRBJ1-1; no definite D call. With 6 bases removed from V and 0 bases from J, the gap between germline ends came to 11 bases. CDR3 length equals 14 residues. Germline assignment: CDR1 LNHDA and CDR2 SQIVND (reference sequence). The CDR3 DNA reads as TGTGCCAGTAGCCCCTTTGCGGTGAACACTGAAGCTTTCTTT. Translated: CASSPFAVNTEAFF. The variable domain in full, completed from reference TRBV19 and TRBJ1-1, reads DGGITQSPKYLFRKEGQNVTLSCEQNLNHDAMYWYRQDPGQGLRLIYYSQIVNDFQKGDIAEGYSVSREKKESFPLTVTSAQKNPTAFYLCASSPFAVNTEAFFGQGTRLTVV.

V gene TRBV11-3 combines with J gene TRBJ2-3; no reliable D call. V was pared by 0 bases and J by 0 bases, with 4 bases between. This CDR3 is 14 amino acids long. CDR1 SGHNT and CDR2 YENEEA come from the germline V gene. CDR3 in DNA: TGTGCCAGCAGCTTAGATTCCAGCACAGATACGCAGTATTTT. As protein: CASSLDSSTDTQYF.

This clone was seen more than once but under ten times. For the CDR3, the DNA is TGTGCCAGCAGCTTAGTTCCGGGCCTTTACTACGAGCAGTACGTC. Its translation: CASSLVPGLYYEQYV. The rearrangement uses TRBV11-2 and TRBJ2-7; D not resolved. Trimming pared 1 base from V and 3 bases from J, leaving 13 bases between. Per the germline V gene, CDR1 is SGHAT and CDR2 is FQNNGV. This CDR3 has 15 residues.

The J gene is TRBJ2-1, the V gene TRBV7-2, with no clear D. With 5 bases removed from V and 0 bases from J, the gap between germline ends came to 14 bases. This CDR3 contains 16 residues. Germline V gene sequence: CDR1 SGHTA, CDR2 FQGNSA. CDR3 sequence: CASSGGGLSSYNEQFF. CDR3 sequence (DNA): TGTGCCAGCAGCGGTGGCGGCTTGAGCTCCTACAATGAGCAGTTCTTC.

Here the CDR3 DNA reads TGTGCCAGCAGTTACCAAACAGGGATCACTGAAGCTTTCTTT. This sequence encodes CASSYQTGITEAFF. The chain employs TRBV6-5 and TRBJ1-1; a possible D gene is TRBD1 (6 bases). This CDR3 has 14 amino acids. V lost 2 bases to trimming and J lost 4 bases, with 11 bases between them. The germline CDR1 and CDR2 sequences are MNHEY and SVGAGI.

This clone was counted between two and nine times. The chain has TRBV18 and TRBJ1-2; possible D gene TRBD1, 6 bases. In germline, CDR1 is KGHSH, CDR2 LQKENI. V lost 5 bases, J lost 2 bases, and 18 bases lay in between. The CDR3 has 16 residues. CDR3: CASSTASRGENYGYTF. The CDR3 bases are TGTGCCAGCTCAACCGCCAGCAGGGGAGAGAACTATGGCTACACCTTC.

The chain combines TRBV5-5 with TRBJ2-7; no firm D call. V dropped 0 bases and J dropped 6 bases, with 10 bases sitting between them. The V gene's germline CDR1 is SGHKS and CDR2 YYEKEE (reference sequence). The CDR3 length is 13 residues. DNA for the CDR3: TGTGCCAGCAGCTTGGTGCAGACAAGCGAGCAGTACTTC. Translated: CASSLVQTSEQYF.